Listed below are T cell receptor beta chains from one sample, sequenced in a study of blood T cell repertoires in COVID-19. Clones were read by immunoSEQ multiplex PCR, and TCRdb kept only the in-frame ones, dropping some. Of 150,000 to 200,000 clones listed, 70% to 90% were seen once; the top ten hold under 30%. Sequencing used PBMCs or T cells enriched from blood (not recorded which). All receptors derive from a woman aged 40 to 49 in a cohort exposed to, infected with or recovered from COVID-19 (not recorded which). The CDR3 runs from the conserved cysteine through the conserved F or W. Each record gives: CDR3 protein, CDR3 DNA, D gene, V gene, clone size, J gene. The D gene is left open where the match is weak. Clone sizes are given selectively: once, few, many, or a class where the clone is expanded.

CDR3aa: CASSQELGGNQPQHF
CDR3nt: TGTGCCAGCAGCCAAGAGCTAGGGGGCAATCAGCCCCAGCATTTT
d_gene: .
v_gene: TRBV4-2
abundance: once
j_gene: TRBJ1-5

CDR3aa: CASSLGGEQFF
CDR3nt: TGTGCCAGCAGCTTGGGGGGTGAGCAGTTCTTC
d_gene: .
v_gene: TRBV11-2
abundance: few
j_gene: TRBJ2-1

CDR3aa: CASSERANYGYTF
CDR3nt: TGTGCCAGCAGCGAACGCGCTAACTATGGCTACACCTTC
d_gene: .
v_gene: TRBV9
abundance: .
j_gene: TRBJ1-2

CDR3aa: CASSLRTGGNSPLHF
CDR3nt: TGCGCCAGCAGCTTGCGGACAGGGGGAAATTCACCCCTCCACTTT
d_gene: TRBD1
v_gene: TRBV5-1
abundance: .
j_gene: TRBJ1-6

CDR3aa: CSVFGASEKLFF
CDR3nt: TGCAGCGTTTTTGGAGCATCTGAAAAACTGTTTTTT
d_gene: .
v_gene: TRBV29-1
abundance: .
j_gene: TRBJ1-4

CDR3aa: CASSRGQGTMNTEAFF
CDR3nt: TGCGCCAGCAGCAGGGGACAGGGCACTATGAACACTGAAGCTTTCTTT
d_gene: TRBD1
v_gene: TRBV5-1
abundance: .
j_gene: TRBJ1-1

CDR3aa: CASSPDTPTDTQYF
CDR3nt: TGCGCCAGCAGCCCCGACACGCCAACAGATACGCAGTATTTT
d_gene: .
v_gene: TRBV5-1
abundance: .
j_gene: TRBJ2-3

CDR3aa: CASSPTVTGELFF
CDR3nt: TGTGCCAGCAGCCCAACGGTAACCGGGGAGCTGTTTTTT
d_gene: .
v_gene: TRBV12-3/TRBV12-4
abundance: once
j_gene: TRBJ2-2

CDR3aa: CASSVWGDSTDTQYF
CDR3nt: TGTGCCAGCTCTGTGTGGGGGGATAGCACAGATACGCAGTATTTT
d_gene: .
v_gene: TRBV5-5
abundance: .
j_gene: TRBJ2-3

CDR3aa: CSVELQGGNTEAFF
CDR3nt: TGCAGCGTAGAGTTACAGGGGGGTAACACTGAAGCTTTCTTT
d_gene: TRBD1
v_gene: TRBV29-1
abundance: .
j_gene: TRBJ1-1

CDR3aa: CASSFGGARNIQYF
CDR3nt: TGTGCCAGCAGCTTCGGGGGGGCCCGGAACATTCAGTACTTC
d_gene: TRBD2
v_gene: TRBV5-6
abundance: .
j_gene: TRBJ2-4

CDR3aa: CASSLTSGRGNEQFF
CDR3nt: TGTGCCAGCAGTTTAACTAGCGGGAGGGGAAATGAGCAGTTCTTC
d_gene: TRBD2
v_gene: TRBV27
abundance: .
j_gene: TRBJ2-1

CDR3aa: CASRSGQMNTEAFF
CDR3nt: TGTGCCAGCAGATCGGGACAGATGAACACTGAAGCTTTCTTT
d_gene: TRBD1
v_gene: TRBV6-5
abundance: .
j_gene: TRBJ1-1

CDR3aa: CASSLASGGLNYGYTF
CDR3nt: TGTGCCAGCAGCTTAGCCTCGGGGGGCCTTAACTATGGCTACACCTTC
d_gene: .
v_gene: TRBV7-9
abundance: .
j_gene: TRBJ1-2

CDR3aa: CASSKGRGRGIYNEQFF
CDR3nt: TGTGCCAGCAGTAAGGGCAGGGGTAGGGGGATCTACAATGAGCAGTTCTTC
d_gene: .
v_gene: TRBV6-2/TRBV6-3
abundance: .
j_gene: TRBJ2-1

CDR3aa: CASSEAGAWIYGYTF
CDR3nt: TGTGCCAGCAGTGAAGCGGGGGCGTGGATCTATGGCTACACCTTC
d_gene: .
v_gene: TRBV6-1
abundance: .
j_gene: TRBJ1-2

CDR3aa: CATSRTDRGVDYEQYF
CDR3nt: TGTGCCACCAGCAGAACCGACAGGGGCGTAGACTACGAGCAGTACTTC
d_gene: TRBD1
v_gene: TRBV15
abundance: .
j_gene: TRBJ2-7

CDR3aa: CASSATHDSDETQYF
CDR3nt: TGTGCCAGCAGTGCCACCCATGACAGCGACGAGACCCAGTACTTC
d_gene: .
v_gene: TRBV25-1
abundance: .
j_gene: TRBJ2-5

CDR3aa: CASSETPWGDTEAFF
CDR3nt: TGTGCCAGCAGTGAAACACCCTGGGGGGACACTGAAGCTTTCTTT
d_gene: .
v_gene: TRBV6-1
abundance: .
j_gene: TRBJ1-1

CDR3aa: CASSLGDSSGANVLTF
CDR3nt: TGTGCCAGCAGCTTAGGGGACAGCTCTGGGGCCAACGTCCTGACTTTC
d_gene: TRBD1
v_gene: TRBV11-3
abundance: .
j_gene: TRBJ2-6

CDR3aa: CASRLKFEQFF
CDR3nt: TGTGCCAGCAGACTAAAGTTCGAGCAGTTCTTC
d_gene: .
v_gene: TRBV12-3/TRBV12-4
abundance: .
j_gene: TRBJ2-1

CDR3aa: CASSESRQPYGYTF
CDR3nt: TGCGCCAGCAGTGAGTCCCGACAGCCATATGGCTACACCTTC
d_gene: .
v_gene: TRBV10-2
abundance: .
j_gene: TRBJ1-2

CDR3aa: CASSPNMEPPGQFF
CDR3nt: TGTGCCAGCAGCCCAAACATGGAGCCGCCGGGGCAGTTCTTC
d_gene: .
v_gene: TRBV27
abundance: .
j_gene: TRBJ2-1

CDR3aa: CASSFPGTHSNQPQHF
CDR3nt: TGTGCCAGCAGTTTCCCCGGGACACATAGCAATCAGCCCCAGCATTTT
d_gene: .
v_gene: TRBV27
abundance: .
j_gene: TRBJ1-5

CDR3aa: CASSLGTGGIGEQFF
CDR3nt: TGCGCCAGCAGTCTCGGGACAGGGGGCATAGGTGAGCAGTTCTTC
d_gene: TRBD1
v_gene: TRBV10-2
abundance: .
j_gene: TRBJ2-1

CDR3aa: CASSLRNTGELFF
CDR3nt: TGTGCCAGCAGTTTACGTAACACCGGGGAGCTGTTTTTT
d_gene: .
v_gene: TRBV27
abundance: .
j_gene: TRBJ2-2